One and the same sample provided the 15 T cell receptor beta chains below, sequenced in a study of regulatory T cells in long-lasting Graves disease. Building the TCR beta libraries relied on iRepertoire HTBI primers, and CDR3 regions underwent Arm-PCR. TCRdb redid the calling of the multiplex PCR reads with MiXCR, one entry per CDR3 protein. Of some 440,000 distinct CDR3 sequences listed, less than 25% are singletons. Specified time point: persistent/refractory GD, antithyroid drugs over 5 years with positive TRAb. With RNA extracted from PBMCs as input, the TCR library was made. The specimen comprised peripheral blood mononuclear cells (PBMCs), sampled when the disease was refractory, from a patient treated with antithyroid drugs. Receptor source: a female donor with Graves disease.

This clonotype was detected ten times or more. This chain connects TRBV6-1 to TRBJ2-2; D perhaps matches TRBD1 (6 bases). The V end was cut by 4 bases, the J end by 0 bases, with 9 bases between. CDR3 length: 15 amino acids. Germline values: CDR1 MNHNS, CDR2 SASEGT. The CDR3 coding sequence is TGTGCCAGCAGTGGTTGGACAGCGAACACCGGGGAGCTGTTTTTT. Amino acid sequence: CASSGWTANTGELFF.

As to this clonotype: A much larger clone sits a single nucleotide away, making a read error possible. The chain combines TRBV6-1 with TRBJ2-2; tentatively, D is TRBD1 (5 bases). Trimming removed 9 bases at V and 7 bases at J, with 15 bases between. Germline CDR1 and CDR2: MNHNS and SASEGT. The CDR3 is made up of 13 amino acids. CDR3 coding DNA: TGTGCCAGTGTTGGCAGGGCGAACGGGGAGCTGTTTTTT. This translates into CASVGRANGELFF.

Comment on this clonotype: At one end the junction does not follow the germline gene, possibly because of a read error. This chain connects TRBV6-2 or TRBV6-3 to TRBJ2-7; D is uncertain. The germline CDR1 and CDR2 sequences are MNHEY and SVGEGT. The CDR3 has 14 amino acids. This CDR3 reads CASGYSTFGYEQYF. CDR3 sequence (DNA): TGTGCCAGCGGTTACTCTACCTTTGGGTACGAGCAGTACTTC.

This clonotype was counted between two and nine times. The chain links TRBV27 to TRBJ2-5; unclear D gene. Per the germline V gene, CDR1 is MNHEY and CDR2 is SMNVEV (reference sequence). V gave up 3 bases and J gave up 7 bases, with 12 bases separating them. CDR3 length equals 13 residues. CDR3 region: CASSFSATGTQYF. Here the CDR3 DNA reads TGTGCCAGCAGTTTTAGTGCAACCGGGACCCAGTACTTC.

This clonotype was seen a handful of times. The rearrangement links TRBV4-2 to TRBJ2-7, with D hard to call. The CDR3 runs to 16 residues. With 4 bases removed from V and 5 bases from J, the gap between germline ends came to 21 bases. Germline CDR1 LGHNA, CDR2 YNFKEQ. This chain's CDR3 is CASSPVDRTQSHEQYF. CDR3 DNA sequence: TGTGCCAGCAGCCCAGTTGATAGGACCCAGAGCCACGAGCAGTACTTC.

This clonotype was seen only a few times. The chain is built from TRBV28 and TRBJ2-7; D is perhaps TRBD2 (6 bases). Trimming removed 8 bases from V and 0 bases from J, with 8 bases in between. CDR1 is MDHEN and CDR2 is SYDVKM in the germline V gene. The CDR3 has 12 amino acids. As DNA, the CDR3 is TGTGCCAGCTGGGGAGGCTCCTACGAGCAGTACTTC. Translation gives CASWGGSYEQYF.

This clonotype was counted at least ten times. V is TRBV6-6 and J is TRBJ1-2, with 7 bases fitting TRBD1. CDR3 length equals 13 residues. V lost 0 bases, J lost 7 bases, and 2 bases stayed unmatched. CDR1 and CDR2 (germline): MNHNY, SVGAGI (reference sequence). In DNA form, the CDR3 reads TGTGCCAGCAGTTACTCGGGACAGTCTGGCTACACCTTC. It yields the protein CASSYSGQSGYTF.

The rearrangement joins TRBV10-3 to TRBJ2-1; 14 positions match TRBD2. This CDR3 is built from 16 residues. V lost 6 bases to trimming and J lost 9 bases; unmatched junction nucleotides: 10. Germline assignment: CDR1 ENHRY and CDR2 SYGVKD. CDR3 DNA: TGTGCCATCAGCTGGGAGGGGACTAGCGGGAGTGGTGAGCAGTTCTTC. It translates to CAISWEGTSGSGEQFF.

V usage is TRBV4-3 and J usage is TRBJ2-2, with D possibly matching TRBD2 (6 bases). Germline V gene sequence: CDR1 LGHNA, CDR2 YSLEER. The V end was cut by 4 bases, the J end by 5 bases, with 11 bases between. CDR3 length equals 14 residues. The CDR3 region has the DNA TGCGCCAGCAGCCCGGGACTCTTGACCGGGGAGCTGTTTTTT. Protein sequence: CASSPGLLTGELFF.

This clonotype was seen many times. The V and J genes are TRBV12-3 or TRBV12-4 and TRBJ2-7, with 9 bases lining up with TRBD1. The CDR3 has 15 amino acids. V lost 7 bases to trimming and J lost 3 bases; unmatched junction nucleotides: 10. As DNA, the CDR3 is TGTGCCAGCACCAATAACAGGGGGCGTTTCTACGAGCAGTACTTC. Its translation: CASTNNRGRFYEQYF.

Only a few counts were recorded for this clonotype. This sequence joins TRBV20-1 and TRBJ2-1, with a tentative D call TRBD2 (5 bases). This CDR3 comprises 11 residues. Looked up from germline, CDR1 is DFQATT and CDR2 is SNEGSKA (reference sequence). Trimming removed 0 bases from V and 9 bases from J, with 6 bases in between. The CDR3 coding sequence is TGCAGTGCTAGAGATGGGAGTGAGCAGTTCTTC. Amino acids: CSARDGSEQFF.

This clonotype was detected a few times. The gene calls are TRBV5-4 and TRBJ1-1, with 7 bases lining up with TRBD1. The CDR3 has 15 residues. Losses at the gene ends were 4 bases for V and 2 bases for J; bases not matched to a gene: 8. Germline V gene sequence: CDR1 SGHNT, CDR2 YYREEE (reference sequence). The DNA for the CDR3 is TGTGCCAGCAGCGGTGGGACAGACGCTAACACTGAAGCTTTCTTT. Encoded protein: CASSGGTDANTEAFF.

The CDR3 DNA is TGTGCCACCAGCTACCTAGACAGAAACACTGAAGCTTTCTTT. Its translation is CATSYLDRNTEAFF. The rearrangement joins TRBV15 to TRBJ1-1, with a tentative D call TRBD1 (5 bases). Deletions cut 5 bases from V and 2 bases from J, with 12 bases between. CDR3 length: 14 residues. Germline lookup yields CDR1 LNHNV and CDR2 YYDKDF (reference sequence).

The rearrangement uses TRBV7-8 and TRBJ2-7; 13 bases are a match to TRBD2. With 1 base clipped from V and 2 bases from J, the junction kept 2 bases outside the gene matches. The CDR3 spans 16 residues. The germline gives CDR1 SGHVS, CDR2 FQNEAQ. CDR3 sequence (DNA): TGTGCCAGCAGCTTAGTGACTAGCGGGAGGACCTACGAGCAGTACTTC. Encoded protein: CASSLVTSGRTYEQYF.

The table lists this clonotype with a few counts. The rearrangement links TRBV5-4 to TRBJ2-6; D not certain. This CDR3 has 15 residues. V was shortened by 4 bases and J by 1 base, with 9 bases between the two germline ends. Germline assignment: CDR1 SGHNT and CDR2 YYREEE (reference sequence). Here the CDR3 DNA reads TGTGCCAGCAGCCCATGGAGTTCTGGGGCCAACGTCCTGACTTTC. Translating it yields CASSPWSSGANVLTF.